A single sample gave rise to the 23 T cell receptor beta chains below, sequenced in a study of cytomegalovirus exposure and HLA in healthy donors. The PCR contained 60 Vbeta and 13 Jbeta primers. Assay: immunoSEQ multiplex PCR; the TCRdb copy retains only in-frame clones and omits some. The sample holds around 150,000 clones, just under 65% seen once. The source material was PBMCs. The receptors originated from a woman aged 60-75 years in good health and CMV-seropositive.

The rearrangement links TRBV9 to TRBJ2-2, with unresolved D. The CDR3 length is 14 residues. Trimming pared 0 bases from V and 5 bases from J, leaving 8 bases between. In germline, CDR1 is SGDLS, CDR2 YYNGEE. CDR3 amino acids: CASSVGSWTGELFF. The CDR3 DNA is TGTGCCAGCAGCGTAGGGAGTTGGACCGGGGAGCTGTTTTTT.

The J gene is TRBJ2-7, the V gene TRBV4-1, with 7 positions matching TRBD1. Germline CDR1 is MGHRA and CDR2 is YSYEKL. The CDR3 runs 15 residues. The ends lost 1 base at V and 1 base at J; junction bases unmatched: 4. The CDR3 protein is CASSQGPGGSYEQYF. In DNA form, the CDR3 reads TGCGCCAGCAGCCAAGGGCCAGGGGGATCCTACGAGCAGTACTTC.

The chain has TRBV5-1 and TRBJ2-1; the match to TRBD2 covers 10 bases. V gave up 2 bases and J gave up 6 bases; unmatched junction bases: 5. The germline CDR1 and CDR2 sequences are SGHRS and YFSETQ. The CDR3 extends over 15 amino acids. The CDR3 nucleotides read TGCGCCAGCAGCTTTTCTAGCGGGAGTGGCAATGAGCAGTTCTTC. Residues: CASSFSSGSGNEQFF.

The chain uses TRBV5-5 and TRBJ1-4; D gene unclear. The germline V gene has CDR1 SGHKS and CDR2 YYEKEE (reference sequence). Deletions cut 3 bases from V and 5 bases from J, with 5 bases between. CDR3 length: 12 amino acids. CDR3 coding DNA: TGTGCCAGCAGCTCCCTAAATGAAAAACTGTTTTTT. This translates into CASSSLNEKLFF.

The gene calls are TRBV7-8 and TRBJ2-7; perhaps TRBD1 as D (6 bases). This CDR3 comprises 14 residues. CDR1 and CDR2 from the germline V gene are SGHVS and FQNEAQ. V dropped 1 base and J dropped 2 bases, with 9 bases sitting between them. The CDR3 DNA sequence: TGTGCCAGCAGCTTAGGAGACAGGACCTACGAGCAGTACTTC. Its translation is CASSLGDRTYEQYF.

This clone was seen more than once but under ten times. The V call is TRBV28, the J call TRBJ2-1, with 10 bases fitting TRBD2. The ends lost 8 bases at V and 4 bases at J; junction bases unmatched: 11. Germline V CDR1 and CDR2: MDHEN, SYDVKM. This CDR3 is built from 16 residues. The CDR3 nucleotides are TGTGCCAGCTGGAGCCAAGCGGGAGGGCGGTACAATGAGCAGTTCTTC. Translating gives CASWSQAGGRYNEQFF.

This clone was counted between two and nine times. Within the sample, other DNA sequences also encode this same CDR3. J is TRBJ2-4 and V is TRBV28, with D perhaps matching TRBD1 (5 bases). With 3 bases removed from V and 0 bases from J, the gap between germline ends came to 9 bases. Per germline, CDR1 MDHEN and CDR2 SYDVKM. The CDR3 extends over 15 amino acids. The CDR3 loop is CASSLGQLAKNIQYF. CDR3 DNA sequence: TGTGCCAGCAGTTTGGGGCAGCTAGCCAAAAACATTCAGTACTTC.

This clone was observed once. This chain joins TRBV5-1 and TRBJ2-1; 8 positions agree with TRBD2. CDR1 is SGHRS, CDR2 YFSETQ, per germline. V was pared by 0 bases and J by 6 bases, with 14 bases of the junction left unmatched. The CDR3 extends over 18 amino acids. The DNA of the CDR3 is TGCGCCAGCAGCTTGGCCTCCGGGGCTAGCGGGCGTCGCAATGAGCAGTTCTTC. Its protein is CASSLASGASGRRNEQFF.

This clone was counted once. The same CDR3 arises from other DNA sequences in this sample as well. The J gene is TRBJ2-5, the V gene TRBV11-2, with 8 bases fitting TRBD2. The length of the CDR3 is 14 residues. Germline CDR1 is SGHAT and CDR2 is FQNNGV. The V segment lost 1 base and the J segment 4 bases; nucleotides outside the gene matches: 2. CDR3 DNA: TGTGCCAGCAGCTTAGGGCTAGCGGGAGAGACCCAGTACTTC. Its translation is CASSLGLAGETQYF.

This clone came up a few times. The chain links TRBV6-5 to TRBJ1-1; D uncertain. Germline V gene sequence: CDR1 MNHEY, CDR2 SVGAGI. The CDR3 length is 13 residues. Deletions cut 2 bases from V and 1 base from J, with 5 bases between. CDR3 in amino acids: CASSYRRNTEAFF. Written as DNA, the CDR3 is TGTGCCAGCAGTTACAGGAGGAACACTGAAGCTTTCTTT.

The chain links TRBV28 to TRBJ2-7; TRBD2 aligns across 12 bases. The length of the CDR3 is 16 residues. Germline-derived CDR1 and CDR2 are MDHEN and SYDVKM. Losses at the gene ends were 6 bases for V and 0 bases for J; bases not matched to a gene: 6. The CDR3 nucleotides read TGTGCCAGCAGGACGGGACTAGCGGGTCTCTCCTACGAGCAGTACTTC. Protein: CASRTGLAGLSYEQYF.

This clone has a handful of counts. This chain links TRBV4-3 with TRBJ2-1, with no clear D. CDR1 is LGHNA and CDR2 is YSLEER in the germline V gene. Trimming left V 0 bases short and J 0 bases short, with 15 bases between. The CDR3 is made up of 18 amino acids. CDR3 sequence reads: CASSQDPPRTSSYNEQFF. The DNA of the CDR3 is TGCGCCAGCAGCCAAGACCCACCTCGCACCAGCTCCTACAATGAGCAGTTCTTC.

The genes are TRBV10-3 and TRBJ1-3; the D is unclear. CDR1 and CDR2 (germline): ENHRY, SYGVKD. V gave up 0 bases and J gave up 8 bases, with 11 bases separating them. The CDR3 totals 14 residues. The chain's CDR3 is CAISESGYIDTIYF. For the CDR3, the DNA is TGTGCCATCAGTGAGTCGGGCTACATAGACACCATATATTTT.

This clone has a handful of counts. The CDR3 nucleotides read TGTGCCAGCAGTAGGACAGGGAGGACTGAAGCTTTCTTT. Translation: CASSRTGRTEAFF. The rearrangement joins TRBV2 to TRBJ1-1, with 8 bases that match TRBD1. CDR3 length: 13 amino acids. Germline V gene data show CDR1 as SNHLY and CDR2 as FYNNEI. Trimming at V came to 5 bases and at J to 5 bases, leaving 4 bases not matched to a gene.

The rearrangement joins TRBV7-9 to TRBJ1-1, with D hard to call. There are 13 residues in the CDR3. V lost 3 bases and J 1 base, leaving 6 bases between the germline ends. CDR1 is SEHNR and CDR2 is FQNEAQ in the germline V gene (reference sequence). CDR3: CASSFDKNTEAFF. CDR3 nucleotide sequence: TGTGCCAGCAGCTTTGACAAGAACACTGAAGCTTTCTTT.

The chain joins TRBV5-1 to TRBJ2-5; possibly TRBD2 for D (6 bases). Germline loops: CDR1 SGHRS, CDR2 YFSETQ. The CDR3 has 15 residues. V shed 4 bases and J shed 2 bases, with 15 bases lying between them. CDR3 sequence (DNA): TGCGCCAGCAGCCCCCCCGGTAGCGGACAAGAGACCCAGTACTTC. Translation: CASSPPGSGQETQYF.

The rearrangement uses TRBV6-5 and TRBJ1-1, with D possibly TRBD1 on 5 matching bases. CDR1 is MNHEY and CDR2 is SVGAGI in the germline V gene. This CDR3 contains 16 residues. The ends were cut back, 0 bases at V and 0 bases at J, with 11 bases in the middle. CDR3 in DNA: TGTGCCAGCAGTTACTCGACACAGGCTATGAACACTGAAGCTTTCTTT. This gives the protein CASSYSTQAMNTEAFF.

The chain carries TRBV29-1 and TRBJ2-5; 10 bases line up with TRBD2. Per the germline V gene, CDR1 is SQVTM and CDR2 is ANQGSEA. The CDR3 runs 14 residues. J lost 4 bases, V lost 5 bases, and 7 bases had no gene match. The CDR3 region has the DNA TGCAGCGTTTACCTAGCGGGAGAACGAGAGACCCAGTACTTC. Translation: CSVYLAGERETQYF.

V is TRBV2 and J is TRBJ2-1, with 16 bases that match TRBD2. This CDR3 region has 14 residues. Germline loops: CDR1 SNHLY, CDR2 FYNNEI. Germline trimming cut 6 bases from V and 11 bases from J; bases unmatched to any gene: 4. CDR3: CASSPGLAGGQQFF. The DNA for the CDR3 is TGTGCCAGCAGCCCGGGACTAGCGGGGGGGCAGCAGTTCTTC.

This clone was seen only a few times. This chain links TRBV25-1 with TRBJ1-1; 8 nucleotides line up with TRBD1. The CDR3 totals 16 residues. V was clipped by 4 bases and J by 10 bases; unmatched bases: 17. CDR1 and CDR2 from the germline V gene are MGHDK and SYGVNS. DNA for the CDR3: TGTGCCAGCAGTGGATCAGGGGGCTTGGGCACACTGGGAGCTTTCTTT. Its protein is CASSGSGGLGTLGAFF. Combining the CDR3 with reference TRBV25-1 and TRBJ1-1 gives the whole variable domain EADIYQTPRYLVIGTGKKITLECSQTMGHDKMYWYQQDPGMELHLIHYSYGVNSTEKGDLSSESTVSRIRTEHFPLTLESARPSHTSQYLCASSGSGGLGTLGAFFGQGTRLTVV.

The chain uses TRBV9 and TRBJ1-4, with 8 positions matching TRBD1. The germline gives CDR1 SGDLS, CDR2 YYNGEE. V lost 4 bases, J lost 3 bases, and 11 bases stayed unmatched. There are 17 residues in the CDR3. CDR3 residues: CASSPSGRGPANEKLFF. Here the CDR3 DNA reads TGTGCCAGCAGCCCTAGCGGCAGGGGGCCCGCTAATGAAAAACTGTTTTTT.

In its sample, this clone was seen a few times. The rearrangement joins TRBV7-9 to TRBJ2-3; 10 nucleotides align to TRBD2. V lost 5 bases and J lost 4; bases outside the gene matches: 6. The CDR3 sequence is 15 residues long. The V gene's germline CDR1 is SEHNR and CDR2 FQNEAQ (reference sequence). Here the CDR3 reads CASSRLAGGADTQYF. The CDR3 DNA reads TGTGCCAGCAGCCGTTTAGCGGGAGGAGCAGATACGCAGTATTTT. Variable domain in full (rest from reference TRBV7-9 and TRBJ2-3): DTGVSQNPRHKITKRGQNVTFRCDPISEHNRLYWYRQTLGQGPEFLTYFQNEAQLEKSRLLSDRFSAERPKGSFSTLEIQRTEQGDSAMYLCASSRLAGGADTQYFGPGTRLTVL.

V is TRBV9 and J is TRBJ2-1; 8 bases are shared with TRBD1. CDR3 size: 13 residues. The V and J ends lost 2 bases and 9 bases, in that order; junction bases with no gene match: 4. In germline, CDR1 is SGDLS, CDR2 YYNGEE. The CDR3 loop reads CASSVLQGAEQFF. Here the CDR3 DNA reads TGTGCCAGCAGCGTTTTGCAGGGGGCTGAGCAGTTCTTC.